This passage covers 11 T cell receptor beta chains from one sample sequenced in a study of regulatory T cells in long-lasting Graves disease. Time point noted: newly diagnosed GD, antithyroid drugs for less than 3 months. RNA extracted from PBMCs served as the sequencing template. Sequencing libraries for TCR beta were prepared with iRepertoire HTBI primers and Arm-PCR of CDR3 regions. TCRdb fed the multiplex PCR reads into MiXCR, producing one record per CDR3 protein. The profile shows hundreds of thousands of distinct CDR3 sequences, around 15% of them singletons. These records were also assigned to another study, of T cells in Graves' hyperthyroidism and ophthalmopathy.

The source material was peripheral blood mononuclear cells (PBMCs), sampled at new diagnosis, from a patient treated with antithyroid drugs. The receptors originated from a middle-aged man with Graves disease.

In its sample, this clonotype was seen a few times. This sequence may be a read error, since a much larger clone differs from it by one base. The J gene is TRBJ1-5, the V gene TRBV12-3 or TRBV12-4, with D perhaps TRBD1 (5 bases). The germline V and J ends were trimmed by 5 bases and 4 bases, with 15 bases remaining between them. This CDR3 has 15 amino acids. The CDR3 is CASSGGEYRNQPQHF. The CDR3 region has the DNA TGTGCCAGCAGTGGAGGGGAGTATAGGAATCAGCCCCAGCATTTT.

V and J are TRBV10-2 and TRBJ2-3, with TRBD2 matching over 8 bases. CDR1 and CDR2 (germline): WSHSY, SAAADI. The CDR3 spans 14 residues. The J segment lost 1 base and the V segment lost 8 bases, leaving 5 bases of the junction unmatched. The CDR3 is CASEDSGGTDTQYF. As DNA, the CDR3 is TGCGCCAGCGAGGATAGCGGGGGCACAGATACGCAGTATTTT.

Ten or more counts support this clonotype. The chain is built from TRBV7-3 and TRBJ2-1, with a possible D match to TRBD1 (5 bases). The CDR3 spans 17 residues. Germline assignment: CDR1 SGHTA and CDR2 FQGTGA. Trimming shortened V by 0 bases and J by 0 bases, and 12 bases separated the two germline ends. CDR3 region: CASSLTGPPSSYNEQFF. CDR3 sequence (DNA): TGTGCCAGCAGCTTAACGGGGCCGCCGAGCTCCTACAATGAGCAGTTCTTC.

This clonotype has a count of ten or more. The V and J genes are TRBV7-8 and TRBJ2-1; 9 bases are shared with TRBD2. V lost 6 bases to trimming and J lost 3 bases; unmatched junction nucleotides: 6. Germline-derived CDR1 and CDR2 are SGHVS and FQNEAQ. The CDR3 covers 15 residues. The CDR3: CASRPGTSLYNEQFF. The DNA of the CDR3 is TGTGCCAGCAGGCCCGGGACTAGCCTCTACAATGAGCAGTTCTTC.

This clonotype was seen repeatedly, ten times or more. The chain combines TRBV7-2 with TRBJ2-3, with 7 bases matching TRBD1. The CDR3 loop spans 13 amino acids. The germline CDR1 and CDR2 sequences are SGHTA and FQGNSA. J lost 9 bases, V lost 3 bases, and 6 bases had no gene match. For the CDR3, the DNA is TGTGCCAGCAGCTTCTCAGGGGGTCGAACGCAGTATTTT. Translated: CASSFSGGRTQYF.

This clonotype showed up many times. The chain employs TRBV7-2 and TRBJ2-7; no definite D call. There are 15 residues in the CDR3. Trimming shortened V by 2 bases and J by 2 bases, and 13 bases separated the two germline ends. CDR1 and CDR2 from the germline V gene are SGHTA and FQGNSA. CDR3 in DNA: TGTGCCAGCAGCTTATTCTCCACGAAAGCCTACGAGCAGTACTTC. Translation: CASSLFSTKAYEQYF.

Ten or more counts support this clonotype. The genes are TRBV7-3 and TRBJ2-1, with a possible D match to TRBD1 (5 bases). CDR3 size: 13 residues. V was shortened by 5 bases and J by 9 bases, with 14 bases between the two germline ends. The germline V gene encodes CDR1 SGHTA and CDR2 FQGTGA. The CDR3, as DNA: TGTGCCAGCAGCCAGGGATCTTGGGGTGAGCAGTTCTTC. This sequence encodes CASSQGSWGEQFF.

This clonotype showed up just a few times. Since a much larger clone is just one base distant, this may be a read error. This likely comes from a read error, as the CDR3 has no conserved phenylalanine or tryptophan at its end. The rearrangement uses TRBV6-2 or TRBV6-3 and TRBJ2-3; 10 nucleotides match TRBD2. CDR3 length: 15 residues. The J segment lost 2 bases and the V segment lost 4 bases, leaving 3 bases of the junction unmatched. Germline loops: CDR1 MNHEY, CDR2 SVGEGT. CDR3 bases: TGTGCCAGCAGTTCCGGACTAGCGGTCACAGATACGCAGTATTCT. Its protein is CASSSGLAVTDTQYS.

This clonotype has at least ten counts. V usage is TRBV11-2 and J usage is TRBJ2-7; weak D call: TRBD2 (5 bases). Germline V gene lookup returns CDR1 SGHAT and CDR2 FQNNGV. This CDR3 has 16 residues. Trimming took off 5 bases at V and 4 bases at J, with 21 bases between the two ends. CDR3 sequence: CASSLGLTIDGYEQYF. The CDR3 bases are TGTGCCAGCAGCCTAGGACTGACCATCGACGGTTACGAGCAGTACTTC. Drawing the rest from reference TRBV11-2 and TRBJ2-7, the complete variable domain is EAGVAQSPRYKIIEKRQSVAFWCNPISGHATLYWYQQILGQGPKLLIQFQNNGVVDDSQLPKDRFSAERLKGVDSTLKIQPAKLEDSAVYLCASSLGLTIDGYEQYFGPGTRLTVT.

The sample holds many counts of this clonotype. The chain uses TRBV28 and TRBJ2-7; D is unresolved. Trimming took 6 bases from V and 4 from J, leaving 7 bases between them. The germline CDR1 and CDR2 sequences are MDHEN and SYDVKM. The CDR3 covers 11 residues. In DNA, the CDR3 is TGTGCCAGCAGCCACTGGTACGAGCAGTACTTC. As protein: CASSHWYEQYF.

This clonotype was found many times. At one end the junction does not follow the germline gene, possibly because of a read error. The chain couples TRBV5-1 to TRBJ1-1; tentative D call: TRBD1 (5 bases). Germline V lookup: CDR1 SGHRS, CDR2 YFSETQ. The length of the CDR3 is 12 residues. CDR3 protein: CASSLGQGEAFF. The CDR3 DNA reads as TGTGCCAGCAGCTTGGGGCAAGGTGAAGCTTTCTTT.